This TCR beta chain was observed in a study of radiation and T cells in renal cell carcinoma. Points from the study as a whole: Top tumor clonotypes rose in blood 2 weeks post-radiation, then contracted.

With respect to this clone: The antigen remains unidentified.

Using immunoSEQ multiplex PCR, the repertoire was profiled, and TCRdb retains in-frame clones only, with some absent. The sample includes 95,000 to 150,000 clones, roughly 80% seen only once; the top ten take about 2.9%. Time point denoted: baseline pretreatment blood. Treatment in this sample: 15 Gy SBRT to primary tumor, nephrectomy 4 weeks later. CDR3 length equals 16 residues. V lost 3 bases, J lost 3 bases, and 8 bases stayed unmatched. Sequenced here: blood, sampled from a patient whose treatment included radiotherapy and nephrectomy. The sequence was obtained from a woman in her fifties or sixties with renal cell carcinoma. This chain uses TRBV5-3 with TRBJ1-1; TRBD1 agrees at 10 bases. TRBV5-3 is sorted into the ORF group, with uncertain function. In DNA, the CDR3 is TGTGCCAGAAGCTCCCGACAGGGGGCAGTCGACACTGAAGCTTTCTTT. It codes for CARSSRQGAVDTEAFF.